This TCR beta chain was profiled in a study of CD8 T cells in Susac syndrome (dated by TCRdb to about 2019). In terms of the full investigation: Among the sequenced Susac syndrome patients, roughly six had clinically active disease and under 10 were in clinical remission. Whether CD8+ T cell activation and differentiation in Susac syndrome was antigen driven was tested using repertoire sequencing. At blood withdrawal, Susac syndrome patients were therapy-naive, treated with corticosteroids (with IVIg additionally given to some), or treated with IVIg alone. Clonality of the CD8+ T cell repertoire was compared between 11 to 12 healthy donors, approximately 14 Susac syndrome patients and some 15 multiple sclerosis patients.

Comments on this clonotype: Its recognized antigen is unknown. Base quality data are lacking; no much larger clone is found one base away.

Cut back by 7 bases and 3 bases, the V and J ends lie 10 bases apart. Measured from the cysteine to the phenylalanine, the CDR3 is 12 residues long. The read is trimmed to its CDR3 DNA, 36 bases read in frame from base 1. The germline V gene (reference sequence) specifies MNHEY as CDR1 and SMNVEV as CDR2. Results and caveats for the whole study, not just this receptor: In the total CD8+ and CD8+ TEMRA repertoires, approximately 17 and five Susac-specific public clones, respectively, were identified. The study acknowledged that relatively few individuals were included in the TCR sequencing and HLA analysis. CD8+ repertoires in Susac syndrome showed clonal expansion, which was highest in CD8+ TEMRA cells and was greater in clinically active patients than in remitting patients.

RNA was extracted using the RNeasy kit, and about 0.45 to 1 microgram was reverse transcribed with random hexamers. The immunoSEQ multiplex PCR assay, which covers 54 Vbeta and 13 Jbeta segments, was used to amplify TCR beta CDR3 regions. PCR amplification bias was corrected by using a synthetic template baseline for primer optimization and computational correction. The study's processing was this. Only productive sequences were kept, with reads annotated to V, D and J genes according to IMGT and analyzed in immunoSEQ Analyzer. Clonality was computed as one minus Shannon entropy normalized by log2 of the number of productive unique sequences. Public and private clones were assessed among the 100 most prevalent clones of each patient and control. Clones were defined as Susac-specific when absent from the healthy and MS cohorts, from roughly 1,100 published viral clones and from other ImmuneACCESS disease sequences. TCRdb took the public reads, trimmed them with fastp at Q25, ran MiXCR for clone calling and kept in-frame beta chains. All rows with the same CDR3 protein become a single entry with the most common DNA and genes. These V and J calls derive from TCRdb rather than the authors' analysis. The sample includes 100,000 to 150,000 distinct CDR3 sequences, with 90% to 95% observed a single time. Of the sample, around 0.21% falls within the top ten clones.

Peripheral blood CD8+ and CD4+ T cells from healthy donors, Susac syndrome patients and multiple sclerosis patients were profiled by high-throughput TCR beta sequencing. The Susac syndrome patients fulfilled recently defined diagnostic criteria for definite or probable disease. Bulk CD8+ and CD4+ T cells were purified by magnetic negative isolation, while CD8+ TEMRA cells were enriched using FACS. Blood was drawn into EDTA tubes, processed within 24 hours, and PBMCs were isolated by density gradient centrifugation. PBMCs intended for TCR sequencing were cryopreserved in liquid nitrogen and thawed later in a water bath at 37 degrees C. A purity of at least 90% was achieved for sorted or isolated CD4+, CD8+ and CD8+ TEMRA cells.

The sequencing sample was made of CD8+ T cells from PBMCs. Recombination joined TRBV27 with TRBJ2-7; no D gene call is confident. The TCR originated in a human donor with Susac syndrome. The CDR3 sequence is CASKKWGYEQYF. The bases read TGTGCCAGCAAGAAGTGGGGCTACGAGCAGTACTTC.